A single sample is the source of the 27 T cell receptor beta chains below, sequenced in a study of liver allograft versus peripheral blood T cells. Overall study: Transplanted-liver and recipient peripheral blood T cell receptor repertoires were compared.

TCRdb independently ran MiXCR on the reads; one entry per CDR3 protein. The profile shows over 10,000 distinct CDR3 sequences, 18% of them singletons. The receptors originated from a human patient who had a liver transplant. Some T cells may trace back to the graft donor.

The genes are TRBV3-1 and TRBJ1-2, with 8 positions matching TRBD1. Germline assignment: CDR1 LGHDT and CDR2 YNNKEL (reference sequence). The CDR3 extends over 14 amino acids. V trimming: 4 bases; J trimming: 4 bases; junction bases outside the gene matches: 5. This CDR3 is CASSPRQGSYGYTF. The CDR3 DNA reads TGTGCCAGCAGCCCGCGACAGGGGTCCTATGGCTACACCTTC. Full variable domain (remainder filled in from reference TRBV3-1 and TRBJ1-2): DTAVSQTPKYLVTQMGNDKSIKCEQNLGHDTMYWYKQDSKKFLKIMFSYNNKELIINETVPNRFSPKSPDKAHLNLHINSLELGDSAVYFCASSPRQGSYGYTFGSGTRLTVV.

DNA of the CDR3: TGTGCCTGGAGTCGGGCGAATCAGCCCCAGCATTTT. Its protein is CAWSRANQPQHF. The chain joins TRBV30 to TRBJ1-5; D uncertain. CDR3 length: 12 amino acids. Germline V lookup: CDR1 GTSNPN, CDR2 SVGIG (reference sequence). V lost 2 bases and J lost 4, with 6 bases in between.

This clonotype is labeled medium-sized (0.01 to 0.1%). The V gene is TRBV19, the J gene TRBJ1-6; D is unresolved. The CDR3 is made up of 19 amino acids. V gave up 0 bases and J gave up 0 bases, with 15 bases separating them. Looked up from germline, CDR1 is LNHDA and CDR2 is SQIVND (reference sequence). DNA of the CDR3: TGTGCCAGTAGTATAGAGTCGCGGCGAGGAAGCTCCTATAATTCACCCCTCCACTTT. Its protein product is CASSIESRRGSSYNSPLHF.

A remark on this clonotype: Just one base apart from a much larger clone, this may be a read error. J is TRBJ1-1 and V is TRBV6-6, with D hard to call. Germline CDR1 is MNHNY and CDR2 is SVGAGI (reference sequence). There are 13 residues in the CDR3. In DNA, the CDR3 is TGTACCAGCCGGACGGGAATAGCCTCTGAAGCTTTCTTT. As protein: CTSRTGIASEAFF.

This clonotype appeared a few times. V and J are TRBV15 and TRBJ2-7; weak D call: TRBD1 (6 bases). Trimming shortened V by 4 bases and J by 7 bases, and 17 bases separated the two germline ends. This CDR3 spans 14 amino acids. The germline gives CDR1 LNHNV, CDR2 YYDKDF (reference sequence). CDR3 bases: TGTGCCACCAGCATTAACCAGGGGCTCGGGGAGCAGTACTTC. It specifies CATSINQGLGEQYF.

CDR3 sequence: CASSFGGGSGYTF. The DNA for the CDR3 is TGTGCCAGCAGCTTCGGGGGGGGATCTGGCTACACCTTC. The rearrangement links TRBV7-9 to TRBJ1-2, with D perhaps TRBD1 (5 bases). V was cut by 3 bases and J by 7 bases, with 12 bases left in between. Germline V gene lookup returns CDR1 SEHNR and CDR2 FQNEAQ (reference sequence). The CDR3 consists of 13 residues.

With regard to this clonotype: Possible read error: a much larger clone is one base away. The chain couples TRBV27 to TRBJ1-1; weak D call: TRBD1 (5 bases). From germline, CDR1 is MNHEY and CDR2 SMNVEV (reference sequence). The CDR3 has 14 residues. V was trimmed by 6 bases and J by 4 bases, leaving 15 bases between them. The CDR3 here is CASSRWDGFTEAFF. CDR3 DNA: TGTGCCAGCAGCCGCTGGGACGGGTTCACTGAAGCTTTCTTT.

Relative to its sample, this clonotype is medium-sized (0.01 to 0.1%). The chain employs TRBV6-6 and TRBJ1-6; 10 positions agree with TRBD1. CDR1 MNHNY and CDR2 SVGAGI come from the germline V gene (reference sequence). The ends lost 8 bases at V and 7 bases at J; junction bases unmatched: 8. This CDR3 has 15 amino acids. Here the CDR3 DNA reads TGTGCCAGCGATGACAGGGGGCGCTCGAATTCACCCCTCCACTTT. Protein: CASDDRGRSNSPLHF.

J is TRBJ1-6 and V is TRBV12-3 or TRBV12-4; TRBD1 aligns across 8 bases. The CDR3 runs 11 residues. The V and J ends lost 5 bases and 17 bases, in that order; junction bases with no gene match: 5. The CDR3: CASSPGTGFHF. In nucleotides, the CDR3 is TGTGCCAGCAGTCCGGGGACAGGTTTCCACTTT.

J is TRBJ2-1 and V is TRBV12-3 or TRBV12-4, with D perhaps being TRBD1 or TRBD2 (6 bases each). The CDR3 runs 13 residues. V was clipped by 5 bases and J by 2 bases, with 7 bases between them. The CDR3 sequence is CASSRGAYNEQFF. The CDR3 nucleotides read TGTGCCAGCAGTAGGGGGGCCTACAATGAGCAGTTCTTC.

Sample share makes this clonotype medium-sized. The CDR3 spells CSARDSGANVLTF. In DNA form, the CDR3 reads TGCAGCGCGAGGGACTCTGGGGCCAACGTCCTGACTTTC. The gene calls are TRBV29-1 and TRBJ2-6; perhaps TRBD2 as D (5 bases). Deletions cut 7 bases from V and 0 bases from J, with 7 bases between. This CDR3 has 13 residues. Germline V gene sequence: CDR1 SQVTM, CDR2 ANQGSEA. Drawing the rest from reference TRBV29-1 and TRBJ2-6, the complete variable domain is SAVISQKPSRDICQRGTSLTIQCQVDSQVTMMFWYRQQPGQSLTLIATANQGSEATYESGFVIDKFPISRPNLTFSTLTVSNMSPEDSSIYLCSARDSGANVLTFGAGSRLTVL.

Points on this clonotype: This could be a read error, since a much larger clone is one nucleotide away. This rearrangement joins TRBV5-6 to TRBJ1-2; D is possibly TRBD1 (6 bases). CDR3 length equals 12 residues. Germline values: CDR1 SGHDT, CDR2 YYEEEE. The CDR3 sequence: CVSGGTTYGYTF. In DNA, the CDR3 is TGTGTCAGCGGCGGGACAACCTATGGCTACACCTTC.

The chain couples TRBV5-6 to TRBJ1-6, with 7 positions matching TRBD1. The CDR3 sequence is 15 residues long. Germline V CDR1 and CDR2: SGHDT, YYEEEE. V lost 6 bases, J lost 14 bases, and 17 bases stayed unmatched. The chain's CDR3 is CASNGVGQDPGTLHF. The CDR3 bases are TGTGCCAGCAATGGGGTAGGACAGGACCCGGGGACCCTCCACTTT.

V gene TRBV20-1 combines with J gene TRBJ2-3, with 13 bases fitting TRBD2. V dropped 7 bases and J dropped 6; count of bases not matched to a gene: 7. Per germline, CDR1 DFQATT and CDR2 SNEGSKA (reference sequence). The CDR3 spans 14 residues. The CDR3 loop reads CSGRTSGRSDTQYF. The CDR3 DNA is TGCAGTGGTCGGACTAGCGGGAGATCGGATACGCAGTATTTT.

This clonotype was observed a few times. V and J are TRBV7-9 and TRBJ2-7; no clear D gene. CDR3 length equals 12 residues. Looked up from germline, CDR1 is SEHNR and CDR2 is FQNEAQ (reference sequence). Trimming pared 5 bases from V and 1 base from J, leaving 6 bases between. Written as DNA, the CDR3 is TGTGCCAGCAGCCTAAAGTCCTACGAGCAGTACTTC. Its translation is CASSLKSYEQYF.

The CDR3, as DNA: TGTGCCAGCAGCTCCTCCTATAGCAATCAGCCCCAGCATTTT. Residues: CASSSSYSNQPQHF. This rearrangement joins TRBV5-5 to TRBJ1-5; D gene uncertain. This CDR3 is 14 amino acids long. Germline V gene data show CDR1 as SGHKS and CDR2 as YYEKEE (reference sequence). V was clipped by 3 bases and J by 0 bases, with 7 bases between them.

In its sample, this clonotype was seen a few times. The CDR3 here is CASSPGPGRGEAFF. CDR3 sequence (DNA): TGCGCCAGCAGCCCCGGCCCGGGGAGGGGTGAAGCTTTCTTT. The chain couples TRBV5-1 to TRBJ1-1, with D maybe TRBD1 (5 bases). Germline V lookup: CDR1 SGHRS, CDR2 YFSETQ. CDR3 length: 14 amino acids. V lost 4 bases and J lost 7, with 17 bases in between.

This clonotype was seen ten or more times. The chain is built from TRBV27 and TRBJ2-3; D may be TRBD1 (6 bases). Germline V gene data show CDR1 as MNHEY and CDR2 as SMNVEV (reference sequence). The CDR3 extends over 13 amino acids. V dropped 6 bases and J dropped 4 bases, with 11 bases sitting between them. CDR3 bases: TGTGCCAGCAGAGAAAAGGGGGCAGATACGCAGTATTTT. It yields the protein CASREKGADTQYF.

This clonotype is deemed medium-sized. This rearrangement joins TRBV6-2 or TRBV6-3 to TRBJ2-1; tentatively, D is TRBD1 (6 bases). V was trimmed by 8 bases and J by 0 bases, leaving 8 bases between them. CDR1 and CDR2 from the germline V gene are MNHEY and SVGEGT. This CDR3 has 13 amino acids. CDR3: CASGQSSYNEQFF. As DNA, the CDR3 is TGTGCCAGCGGACAGTCCTCCTACAATGAGCAGTTCTTC.

The chain joins TRBV20-1 to TRBJ1-6; D perhaps matches TRBD1 (6 bases). CDR1 and CDR2 (germline): DFQATT, SNEGSKA (reference sequence). The CDR3 covers 15 residues. The V gene lost 0 bases and the J gene lost 7 bases, with 13 bases spanning the gap. The CDR3 bases are TGCAGTGCTAGAGATTCAGGGGCGAACAATTCACCCCTCCACTTT. Protein: CSARDSGANNSPLHF.

This clonotype is categorized as medium-sized (0.01 to 0.1%). The rearrangement links TRBV20-1 to TRBJ2-7, with TRBD1 matching over 7 bases. CDR3 length: 17 amino acids. Per germline, CDR1 DFQATT and CDR2 SNEGSKA (reference sequence). The ends lost 0 bases at V and 0 bases at J; junction bases unmatched: 11. This CDR3 reads CSARDAARDSLSYEQYF. The CDR3, as DNA: TGCAGTGCTAGAGATGCTGCCCGGGACAGTCTCTCCTACGAGCAGTACTTC.

This rearrangement joins TRBV5-5 to TRBJ1-2; D uncertain. Trimming took 3 bases from V and 4 from J, leaving 10 bases between them. The CDR3 runs 13 residues. Per the germline V gene, CDR1 is SGHKS and CDR2 is YYEKEE (reference sequence). The CDR3 reads CASSWPGSYGYTF. DNA for the CDR3: TGTGCCAGCAGCTGGCCGGGGAGCTATGGCTACACCTTC.

The rearrangement joins TRBV20-1 to TRBJ2-1, with 7 bases identical to TRBD2. Per germline, CDR1 DFQATT and CDR2 SNEGSKA (reference sequence). The CDR3 contains 14 residues. The trim removed 6 bases at V and 5 bases at J, leaving 10 bases unmatched. CDR3 amino acids: CSASTSAVNNEQFF. CDR3 DNA: TGCAGTGCGTCCACTAGCGCGGTAAACAATGAGCAGTTCTTC.

A few counts support this clonotype. V gene TRBV30 combines with J gene TRBJ1-6; 9 bases agree with TRBD1. V shed 3 bases, J shed 8 bases, and the junction held 5 bases outside the gene matches. In germline, CDR1 is GTSNPN, CDR2 SVGIG (reference sequence). The CDR3 has 14 amino acids. The CDR3 region is CAWRTGTGYSPLHF. CDR3 bases: TGTGCCTGGAGGACCGGGACAGGGTATTCACCCCTCCACTTT.

The chain couples TRBV29-1 to TRBJ2-1; TRBD2 agrees at 13 bases. J was trimmed by 6 bases and V by 2 bases; bases with no gene match: 13. Germline assignment: CDR1 SQVTM and CDR2 ANQGSEA. This CDR3 region has 18 residues. This chain's CDR3 is CSVETYRLAGGEINEQFF. In nucleotides, the CDR3 is TGCAGCGTTGAAACTTACAGACTAGCGGGAGGTGAAATCAATGAGCAGTTCTTC.

This clonotype was seen only a few times. The gene calls are TRBV7-9 and TRBJ2-7, with TRBD1 identical over 8 bases. The V segment lost 6 bases and the J segment 3 bases; nucleotides outside the gene matches: 10. The CDR3 length is 15 residues. Germline CDR1 and CDR2: SEHNR and FQNEAQ (reference sequence). As DNA, the CDR3 is TGTGCCAGCAGTTCTATTTGGACAGGGAACTACGAGCAGTACTTC. It codes for CASSSIWTGNYEQYF.

This clonotype was observed a few times. The gene calls are TRBV9 and TRBJ1-3; D gene unclear. The germline CDR1 and CDR2 sequences are SGDLS and YYNGEE. The CDR3 is 14 amino acids. V was cut by 3 bases and J by 1 base, with 8 bases left in between. The CDR3, as DNA: TGTGCCAGCAGCGAGTCTTGGTCTGGAAACACCATATATTTT. As protein: CASSESWSGNTIYF.